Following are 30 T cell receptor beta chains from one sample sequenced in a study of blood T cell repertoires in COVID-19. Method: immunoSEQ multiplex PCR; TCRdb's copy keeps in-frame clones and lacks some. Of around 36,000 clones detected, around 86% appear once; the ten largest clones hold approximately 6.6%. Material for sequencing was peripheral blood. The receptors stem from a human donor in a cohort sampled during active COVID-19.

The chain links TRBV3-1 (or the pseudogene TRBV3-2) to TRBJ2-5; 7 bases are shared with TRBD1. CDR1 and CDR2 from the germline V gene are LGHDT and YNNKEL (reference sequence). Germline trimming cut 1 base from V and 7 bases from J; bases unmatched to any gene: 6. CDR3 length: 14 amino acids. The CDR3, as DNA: TGTGCCAGCAGCCAAGCAAGGACAGGCTCGACCCAGTACTTC. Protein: CASSQARTGSTQYF.

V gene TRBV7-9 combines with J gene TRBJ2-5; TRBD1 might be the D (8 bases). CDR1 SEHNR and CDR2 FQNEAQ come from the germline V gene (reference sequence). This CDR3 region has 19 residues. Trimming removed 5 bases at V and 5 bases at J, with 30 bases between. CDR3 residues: CASSPRQGKLGGLMETQYF. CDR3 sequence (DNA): TGTGCCAGCAGCCCCCGACAGGGGAAATTGGGAGGGCTAATGGAGACCCAGTACTTC.

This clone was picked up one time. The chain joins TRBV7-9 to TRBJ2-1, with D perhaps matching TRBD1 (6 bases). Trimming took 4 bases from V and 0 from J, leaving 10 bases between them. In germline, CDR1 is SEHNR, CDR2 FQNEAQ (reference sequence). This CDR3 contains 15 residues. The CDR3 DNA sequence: TGTGCCAGCAGCTACCAGGGGAGCTCCTACAATGAGCAGTTCTTC. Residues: CASSYQGSSYNEQFF.

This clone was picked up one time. The CDR3 protein is CASSLGLANEQYF. As DNA, the CDR3 is TGTGCCAGCAGCTTAGGACTAGCGAACGAGCAGTACTTC. J is TRBJ2-7 and V is TRBV7-9; TRBD2 agrees at 8 bases. This CDR3 has 13 amino acids. Germline CDR1 reads SEHNR; CDR2 reads FQNEAQ (reference sequence). V trimming: 1 base; J trimming: 5 bases; junction bases outside the gene matches: 1.

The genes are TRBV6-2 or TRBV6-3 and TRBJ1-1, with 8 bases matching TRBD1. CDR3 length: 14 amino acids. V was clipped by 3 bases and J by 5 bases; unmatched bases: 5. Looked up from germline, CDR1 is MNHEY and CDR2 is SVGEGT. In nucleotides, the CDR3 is TGTGCCAGCAGTTATTGGACAGGGATGACTGAAGCTTTCTTT. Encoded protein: CASSYWTGMTEAFF.

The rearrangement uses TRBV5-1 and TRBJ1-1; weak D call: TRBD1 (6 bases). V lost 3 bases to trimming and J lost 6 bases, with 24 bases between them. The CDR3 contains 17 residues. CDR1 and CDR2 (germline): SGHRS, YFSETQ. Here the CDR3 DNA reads TGCGCCAGCAGCTCCACGAGCGGGGTTACAGGGAAGGCTGAAGCTTTCTTT. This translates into CASSSTSGVTGKAEAFF. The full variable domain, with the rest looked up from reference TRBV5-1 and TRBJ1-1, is KAGVTQTPRYLIKTRGQQVTLSCSPISGHRSVSWYQQTPGQGLQFLFEYFSETQRNKGNFPGRFSGRQFSNSRSEMNVSTLELGDSALYLCASSSTSGVTGKAEAFFGQGTRLTVV.

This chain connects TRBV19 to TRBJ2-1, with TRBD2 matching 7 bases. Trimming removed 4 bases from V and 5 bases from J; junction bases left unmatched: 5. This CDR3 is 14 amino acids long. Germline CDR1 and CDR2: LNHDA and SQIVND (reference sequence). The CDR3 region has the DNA TGTGCCAGTAGTAGACTAGCTGGAGACAATGAGCAGTTCTTC. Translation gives CASSRLAGDNEQFF.

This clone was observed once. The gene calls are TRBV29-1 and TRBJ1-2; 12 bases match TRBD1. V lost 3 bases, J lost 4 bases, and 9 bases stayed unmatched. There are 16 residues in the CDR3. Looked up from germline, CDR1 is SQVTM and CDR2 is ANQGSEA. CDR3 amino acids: CSVEGTGGSSSYGYTF. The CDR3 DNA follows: TGCAGCGTTGAGGGGACAGGGGGCTCCTCTTCCTATGGCTACACCTTC.

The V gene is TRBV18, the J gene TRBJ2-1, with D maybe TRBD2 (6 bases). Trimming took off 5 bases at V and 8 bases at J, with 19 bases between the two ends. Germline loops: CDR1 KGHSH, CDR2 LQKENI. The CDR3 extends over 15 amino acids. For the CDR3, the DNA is TGTGCCAGCTCAGTCGGGAGATCAGGGATCCATGAGCAGTTCTTC. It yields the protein CASSVGRSGIHEQFF.

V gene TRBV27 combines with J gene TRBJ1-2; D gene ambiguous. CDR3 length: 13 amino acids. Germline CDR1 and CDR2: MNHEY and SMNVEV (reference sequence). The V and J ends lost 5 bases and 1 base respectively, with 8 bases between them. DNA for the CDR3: TGTGCCAGCAGTCCGACTCTTAACTATGGCTACACCTTC. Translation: CASSPTLNYGYTF.

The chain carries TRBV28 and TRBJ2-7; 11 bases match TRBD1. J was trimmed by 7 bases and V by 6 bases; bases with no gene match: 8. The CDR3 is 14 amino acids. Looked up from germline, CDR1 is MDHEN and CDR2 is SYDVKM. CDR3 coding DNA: TGTGCCAGCAGCCAGGACAGGGGGCTTGAGGAGCAGTACTTC. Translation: CASSQDRGLEEQYF.

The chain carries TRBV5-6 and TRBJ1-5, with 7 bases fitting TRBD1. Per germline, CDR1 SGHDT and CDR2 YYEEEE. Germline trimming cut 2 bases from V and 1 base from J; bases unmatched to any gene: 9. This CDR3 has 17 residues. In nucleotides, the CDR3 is TGTGCCAGCAGCTTACGACAGGGTTCCGGGAGCAATCAGCCCCAGCATTTT. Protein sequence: CASSLRQGSGSNQPQHF.

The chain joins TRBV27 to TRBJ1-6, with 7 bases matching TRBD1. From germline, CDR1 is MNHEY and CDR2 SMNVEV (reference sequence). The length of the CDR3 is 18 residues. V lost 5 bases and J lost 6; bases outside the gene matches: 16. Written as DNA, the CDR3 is TGTGCCAGCAGTGGTCAACAGGGGAGCCCGACCATTAATTCACCCCTCCACTTT. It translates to CASSGQQGSPTINSPLHF.

CDR3 residues: CASSQAPGQGSYNEQFF. The DNA for the CDR3 is TGTGCCAGCAGCCAGGCCCCTGGACAGGGATCCTACAATGAGCAGTTCTTC. The chain carries TRBV7-9 and TRBJ2-1; 8 bases map to TRBD1. V was clipped by 5 bases and J by 1 base; unmatched bases: 10. Per germline, CDR1 SEHNR and CDR2 FQNEAQ (reference sequence). The CDR3 is made up of 17 amino acids. Full variable domain (outside the CDR3, taken from reference TRBV7-9 and TRBJ2-1): DTGVSQNPRHKITKRGQNVTFRCDPISEHNRLYWYRQTLGQGPEFLTYFQNEAQLEKSRLLSDRFSAERPKGSFSTLEIQRTEQGDSAMYLCASSQAPGQGSYNEQFFGPGTRLTVL.

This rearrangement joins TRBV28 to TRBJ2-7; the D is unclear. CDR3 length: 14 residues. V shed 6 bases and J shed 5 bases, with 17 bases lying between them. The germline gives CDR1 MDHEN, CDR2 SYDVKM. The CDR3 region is CASSPPAEGNEQYF. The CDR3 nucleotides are TGTGCCAGCAGCCCGCCGGCGGAAGGCAACGAGCAGTACTTC.

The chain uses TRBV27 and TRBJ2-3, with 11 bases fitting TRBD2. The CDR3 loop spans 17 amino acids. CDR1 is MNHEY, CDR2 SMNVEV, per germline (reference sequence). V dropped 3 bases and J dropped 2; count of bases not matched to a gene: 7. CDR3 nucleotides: TGTGCCAGCAGTTTCCAAAAGACTAGCGGGACCACAGATACGCAGTATTTT. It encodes CASSFQKTSGTTDTQYF.

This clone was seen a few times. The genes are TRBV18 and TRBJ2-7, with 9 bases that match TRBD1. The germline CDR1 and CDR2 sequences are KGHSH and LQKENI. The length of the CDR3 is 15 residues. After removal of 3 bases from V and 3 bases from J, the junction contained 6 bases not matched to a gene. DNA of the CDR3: TGTGCCAGCTCACCCCTCGGGACAGGGTTCTACGAGCAGTACTTC. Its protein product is CASSPLGTGFYEQYF.

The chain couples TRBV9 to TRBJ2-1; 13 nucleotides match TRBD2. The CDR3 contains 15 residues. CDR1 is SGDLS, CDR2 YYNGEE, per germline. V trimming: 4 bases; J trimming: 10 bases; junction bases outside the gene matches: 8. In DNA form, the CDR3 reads TGTGCCAGCAGCCCCACTAGCGGGAGGGAGAAAGAGCAGTTCTTC. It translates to CASSPTSGREKEQFF. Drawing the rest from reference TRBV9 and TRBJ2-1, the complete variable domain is DSGVTQTPKHLITATGQRVTLRCSPRSGDLSVYWYQQSLDQGLQFLIQYYNGEERAKGNILERFSAQQFPDLHSELNLSSLELGDSALYFCASSPTSGREKEQFFGPGTRLTVL.

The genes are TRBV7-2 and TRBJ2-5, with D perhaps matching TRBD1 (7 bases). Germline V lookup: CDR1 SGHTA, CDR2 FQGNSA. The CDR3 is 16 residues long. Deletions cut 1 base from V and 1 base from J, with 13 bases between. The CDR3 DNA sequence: TGTGCCAGCAGCTTAGTCCAGGGGGGACCCCAAGAGACCCAGTACTTC. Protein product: CASSLVQGGPQETQYF.

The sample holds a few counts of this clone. CDR3 in amino acids: CSARQGDGYTF. CDR3 in DNA: TGCAGTGCTAGACAGGGGGATGGCTACACCTTC. V usage is TRBV20-1 and J usage is TRBJ1-2; 7 bases align to TRBD1. V shed 2 bases, J shed 6 bases, and the junction held 0 bases outside the gene matches. Germline values: CDR1 DFQATT, CDR2 SNEGSKA (reference sequence). The CDR3 length is 11 residues.

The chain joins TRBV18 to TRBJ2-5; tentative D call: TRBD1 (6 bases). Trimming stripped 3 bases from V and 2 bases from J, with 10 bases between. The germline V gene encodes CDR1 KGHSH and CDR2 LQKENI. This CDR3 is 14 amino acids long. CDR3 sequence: CASSPRQVQETQYF. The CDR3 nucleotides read TGTGCCAGCTCACCTCGACAGGTTCAAGAGACCCAGTACTTC. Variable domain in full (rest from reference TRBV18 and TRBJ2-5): NAGVMQNPRHLVRRRGQEARLRCSPMKGHSHVYWYRQLPEEGLKFMVYLQKENIIDESGMPKERFSAEFPKEGPSILRIQQVVRGDSAAYFCASSPRQVQETQYFGPGTRLLVL.

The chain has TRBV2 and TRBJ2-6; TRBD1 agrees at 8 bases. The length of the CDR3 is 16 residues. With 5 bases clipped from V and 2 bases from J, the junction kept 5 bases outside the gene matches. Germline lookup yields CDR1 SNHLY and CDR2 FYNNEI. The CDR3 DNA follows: TGTGCCAGCAGTTCCCGGACAGGGACTGGGGCCAACGTCCTGACTTTC. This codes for CASSSRTGTGANVLTF.

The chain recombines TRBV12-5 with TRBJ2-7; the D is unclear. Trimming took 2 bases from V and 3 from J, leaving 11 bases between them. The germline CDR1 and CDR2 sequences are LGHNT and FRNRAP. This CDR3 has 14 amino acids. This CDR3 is CASGLNQTFYEQYF. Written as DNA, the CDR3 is TGTGCTAGTGGTTTGAACCAGACATTCTACGAGCAGTACTTC.

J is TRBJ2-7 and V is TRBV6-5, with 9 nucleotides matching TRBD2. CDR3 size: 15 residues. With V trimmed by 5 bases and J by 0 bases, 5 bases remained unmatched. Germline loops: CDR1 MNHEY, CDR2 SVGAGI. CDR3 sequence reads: CASSLTSGPSYEQYF. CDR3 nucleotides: TGTGCCAGCAGTCTAACTAGCGGGCCCTCCTACGAGCAGTACTTC.

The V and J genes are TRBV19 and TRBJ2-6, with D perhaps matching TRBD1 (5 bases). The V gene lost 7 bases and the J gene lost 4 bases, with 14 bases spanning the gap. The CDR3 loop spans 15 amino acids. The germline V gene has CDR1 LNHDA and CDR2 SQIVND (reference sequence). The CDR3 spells CASTPLGPGANVLTF. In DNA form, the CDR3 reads TGTGCCAGTACTCCCCTGGGGCCCGGGGCCAACGTCCTGACTTTC.

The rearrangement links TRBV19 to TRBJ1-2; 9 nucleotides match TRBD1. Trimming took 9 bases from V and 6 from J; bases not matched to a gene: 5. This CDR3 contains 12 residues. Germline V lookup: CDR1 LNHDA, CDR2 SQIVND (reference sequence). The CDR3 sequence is CASRDRVDGYTF. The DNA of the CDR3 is TGTGCCAGCAGGGACAGGGTGGATGGCTACACCTTC.

The CDR3, as DNA: TGTGCCAGCACGTGGGGGGGTAGAAGCTATGGCTACACCTTC. Its translation is CASTWGGRSYGYTF. The rearrangement uses TRBV28 and TRBJ1-2; tentative D call: TRBD1 (5 bases). CDR3 length: 14 residues. Germline lookup yields CDR1 MDHEN and CDR2 SYDVKM. Trimming removed 7 bases from V and 4 bases from J, with 16 bases in between.

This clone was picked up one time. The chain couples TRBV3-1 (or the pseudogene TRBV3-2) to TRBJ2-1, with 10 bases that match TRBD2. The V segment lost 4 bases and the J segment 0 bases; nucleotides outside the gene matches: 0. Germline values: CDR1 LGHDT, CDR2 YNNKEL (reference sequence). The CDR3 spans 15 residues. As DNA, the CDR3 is TGTGCCAGCAGCCCTAGCGGGGGCTCCTACAATGAGCAGTTCTTC. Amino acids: CASSPSGGSYNEQFF.

The CDR3 coding sequence is TGTGCCAGCAGAGGAATAGGAGGACAGACTCCCTCTGGGGCCAACGTCCTGACTTTC. Its translation: CASRGIGGQTPSGANVLTF. This chain connects TRBV28 to TRBJ2-6, with D perhaps matching TRBD1 (6 bases). Germline-derived CDR1 and CDR2 are MDHEN and SYDVKM. The CDR3 is made up of 19 amino acids. V was cut by 6 bases and J by 0 bases, with 21 bases left in between.

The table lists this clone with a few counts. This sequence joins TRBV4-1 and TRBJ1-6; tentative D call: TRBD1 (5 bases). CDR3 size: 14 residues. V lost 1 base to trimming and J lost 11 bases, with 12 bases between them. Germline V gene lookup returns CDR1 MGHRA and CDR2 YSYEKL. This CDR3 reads CASSQAQGEAPLHF. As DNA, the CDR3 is TGCGCCAGCAGCCAAGCTCAGGGTGAGGCACCCCTCCACTTT.